This T cell receptor (beta chain) was identified in a study of blood T cell repertoires in COVID-19. The Seattle patients joined while their infection was active and were tracked longitudinally afterward. In the original analysis: Amplification with reference gene primers provided the estimates of nucleated cell counts. Sequenced by immunoSEQ multiplex PCR; TCRdb stores in-frame clones only, minus some. Clonal size and the V and J genes are those of that table, whereas D and trimming came from the DNA. The sample comprises under 450,000 clones, around 91% of which are singletons, and approximately 1.5% rests with the top ten. This CDR3 comprises 13 residues. Trimming cost V 4 bases and J 9 bases; bases outside gene matches: 5. The germline V gene encodes CDR1 SGHKS and CDR2 YYEKEE (reference sequence).

The V gene is TRBV5-5, the J gene TRBJ1-3; 9 positions agree with TRBD1. This sequence was found in a woman in her forties with COVID-19, enrolled during active disease. The sequencing sample was made of peripheral blood. In DNA form, the CDR3 reads TGTGCCAGCAGCCCCGGGACAGGGAGCACCATATATTTT. Translated: CASSPGTGSTIYF.